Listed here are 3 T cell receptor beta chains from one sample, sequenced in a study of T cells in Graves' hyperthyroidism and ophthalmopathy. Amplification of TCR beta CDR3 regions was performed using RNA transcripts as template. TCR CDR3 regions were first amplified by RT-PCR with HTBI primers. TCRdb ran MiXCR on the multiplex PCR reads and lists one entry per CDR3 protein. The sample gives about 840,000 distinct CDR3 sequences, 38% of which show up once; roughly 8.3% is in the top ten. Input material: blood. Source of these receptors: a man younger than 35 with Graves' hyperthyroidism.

The CDR3 protein is CASSPRGRDEKLFF. DNA for the CDR3: TGTGCCAGCAGTCCCAGGGGCAGAGATGAAAAACTGTTTTTT. The chain couples TRBV6-5 to TRBJ1-4; TRBD1 might be the D (6 bases). CDR3 length: 14 amino acids. Deletions cut 5 bases from V and 6 bases from J, with 13 bases between. Germline assignment: CDR1 MNHEY and CDR2 SVGAGI.

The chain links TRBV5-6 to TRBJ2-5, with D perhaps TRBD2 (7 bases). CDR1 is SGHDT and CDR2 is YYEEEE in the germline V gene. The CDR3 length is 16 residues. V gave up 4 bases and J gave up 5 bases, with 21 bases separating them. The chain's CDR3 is CASSVSLSGGAETQYF. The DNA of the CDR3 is TGTGCCAGCAGCGTCTCTCTGTCGGGGGGCGCGGAGACCCAGTACTTC.

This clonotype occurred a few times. CDR3 in amino acids: CASEGTGEETQYF. The CDR3 bases are TGTGCCAGCGAAGGGACAGGGGAGGAGACCCAGTACTTC. The chain has TRBV12-3 or TRBV12-4 and TRBJ2-5, with TRBD1 matching 10 bases. The J segment lost 5 bases and the V segment lost 8 bases, leaving 5 bases of the junction unmatched. The CDR3 covers 13 residues.